One sample yielded the 32 T cell receptor beta chains listed below, sequenced in a study of T-cell reconstitution after alpha-beta-depleted transplantation in children listed by TCRdb under 2016. Receptor libraries were prepared by PCR. The reads were generated on an Illumina HiSeq 2500. TCR libraries were prepared with molecular barcoding, using unique molecular identifiers to normalize TCRbeta repertoire quantification. TCRdb applied fastp at Q25 and MiXCR to the public reads, then kept only in-frame beta chains. Rows merge per CDR3 protein into single entries with the most common DNA and genes. Recorded for this sample are about 110,000 distinct CDR3 sequences; approximately 10% of them occurred a single time. The top ten clones comprise under 35% of the sample. What the treatment or condition label conveys for this sample: allogeneic hematopoietic cell transplantation with graft depleted of TCRalphabeta T cells and CD19 B cells.

Sample: PBMCs, taken before TCRalphabeta/CD19-depleted stem cell transplant. These receptors all stem from a boy aged 2-9 years with acute lymphoblastic leukemia, due to receive a stem cell transplant.

This clonotype has a count of ten or more. The rearrangement links TRBV5-1 to TRBJ2-7; 10 positions match TRBD2. The CDR3 contains 14 residues. Germline V gene data show CDR1 as SGHRS and CDR2 as YFSETQ. Trimming took 5 bases from V and 6 from J; bases not matched to a gene: 8. The CDR3 spells CASSPLAGVVEQYF. The CDR3 coding sequence is TGCGCCAGCAGTCCTCTAGCGGGAGTCGTCGAGCAGTACTTC.

In regard to this clonotype: A much more abundant neighbour one base away suggests this may be a read error. As DNA, the CDR3 is TGTGCCAGCAGTGACAGGGACGGAAACACCATGTATTTT. Protein product: CASSDRDGNTMYF. The V and J genes are TRBV6-1 and TRBJ1-3; maybe TRBD1 (5 bases). This CDR3 has 13 amino acids. Germline V gene lookup returns CDR1 MNHNS and CDR2 SASEGT.

This clonotype has a count of ten or more. CDR3 protein: CSASGQGEKLFF. CDR3 in DNA: TGCAGTGCCTCGGGACAGGGTGAAAAACTGTTTTTT. V and J are TRBV20-1 and TRBJ1-4; TRBD1 aligns across 9 bases. The CDR3 runs to 12 residues. Trimming at V came to 6 bases and at J to 7 bases, leaving 3 bases not matched to a gene. The V gene's germline CDR1 is DFQATT and CDR2 SNEGSKA (reference sequence).

This clonotype appeared many times. The chain joins TRBV7-6 to TRBJ2-3, with 7 bases aligning to TRBD2. V gave up 5 bases and J gave up 2 bases; unmatched junction bases: 10. Looked up from germline, CDR1 is SGHVS and CDR2 is FNYEAQ. The CDR3 runs to 16 residues. The CDR3 protein is CASSPRVAGVTDTQYF. For the CDR3, the DNA is TGTGCCAGCAGCCCCCGCGTGGCGGGAGTCACAGATACGCAGTATTTT.

The chain combines TRBV27 with TRBJ2-5; D ambiguous. The V gene's germline CDR1 is MNHEY and CDR2 SMNVEV (reference sequence). Trimming cost V 5 bases and J 9 bases, with 16 bases left between them. This CDR3 contains 13 residues. The CDR3 here is CASSPTLLWPQYF. The CDR3 DNA is TGTGCCAGCAGTCCCACCCTGTTGTGGCCCCAGTACTTC.

As regards this clonotype: At one end, the junction sequence differs from germline, possibly due to a read error. This rearrangement joins TRBV5-5 to TRBJ2-3; 9 positions match TRBD1. Germline V CDR1 and CDR2: SGHKS, YYEKEE (reference sequence). The length of the CDR3 is 16 residues. The chain's CDR3 is CASSGQGQLSTYTQYF. The CDR3 coding sequence is TGTGCCAGCAGCGGACAGGGGCAGCTGAGCACATATACGCAGTATTTT.

This clonotype was seen ten or more times. The rearrangement links TRBV12-3 or TRBV12-4 to TRBJ2-7; D gene uncertain. CDR3 length: 13 amino acids. V shed 5 bases and J shed 3 bases, with 11 bases lying between them. The CDR3 nucleotides are TGTGCCAGCAGTAGAGACACCGGCTACGAGCAGTACTTC. Translating it yields CASSRDTGYEQYF.

The chain carries TRBV6-5 and TRBJ1-4; the D is unclear. The V gene's germline CDR1 is MNHEY and CDR2 SVGAGI. The CDR3 has 15 amino acids. V lost 4 bases to trimming and J lost 3 bases, with 12 bases between them. CDR3 sequence reads: CASSSARNSNEKLFF. The CDR3 DNA is TGTGCCAGCAGTTCGGCCCGCAACTCTAATGAAAAACTGTTTTTT.

J is TRBJ2-7 and V is TRBV6-5; D may be TRBD2 (6 bases). This CDR3 has 16 amino acids. The germline CDR1 and CDR2 sequences are MNHEY and SVGAGI. V dropped 0 bases and J dropped 0 bases, with 12 bases sitting between them. As DNA, the CDR3 is TGTGCCAGCAGTTACTCGAGTTCGGGGGTCTCCTACGAGCAGTACTTC. As protein: CASSYSSSGVSYEQYF.

This clonotype was seen more than once but under ten times. CDR3: CAISGRLNTEAFF. The CDR3 bases are TGTGCCATCAGTGGGAGGCTGAACACTGAAGCTTTCTTT. The V and J genes are TRBV10-3 and TRBJ1-1; D is ambiguous. Per the germline V gene, CDR1 is ENHRY and CDR2 is SYGVKD. This CDR3 has 13 amino acids. V shed 4 bases and J shed 0 bases, with 6 bases lying between them.

This clonotype occurred a few times. The chain combines TRBV12-3 or TRBV12-4 with TRBJ1-4, with D possibly being TRBD1 (5 bases). CDR3 size: 16 residues. The V gene lost 2 bases and the J gene lost 4 bases, with 14 bases spanning the gap. CDR3 nucleotide sequence: TGTGCCAGCAGTTTAAGAGGCGGGGGGAATAATGAAAAACTGTTTTTT. This gives the protein CASSLRGGGNNEKLFF.

This clonotype occurred many times. The chain uses TRBV12-3 or TRBV12-4 and TRBJ2-7; the D gene could be TRBD1 or TRBD2 (5 bases each). The CDR3 has 15 residues. The ends were cut back, 5 bases at V and 4 bases at J, with 18 bases in the middle. CDR3: CASSLTGTQAYEQYF. The CDR3 nucleotides read TGTGCCAGCAGTCTAACCGGGACGCAGGCTTACGAGCAGTACTTC.

This chain joins TRBV28 and TRBJ1-2; D is possibly TRBD1 (5 bases). Germline values: CDR1 MDHEN, CDR2 SYDVKM. The V and J ends lost 2 bases and 7 bases respectively, with 8 bases between them. The CDR3 is 12 residues long. The CDR3 spells CASSLTGGGYTF. The CDR3 DNA reads as TGTGCCAGCAGTTTAACGGGGGGTGGCTACACCTTC.

This clonotype was counted at least ten times. The chain joins TRBV12-3 or TRBV12-4 to TRBJ2-1; the match to TRBD2 covers 8 bases. After removal of 3 bases from V and 3 bases from J, the junction contained 7 bases not matched to a gene. This CDR3 is built from 16 residues. CDR3 sequence: CASSFRLAKYYNEQFF. In nucleotides, the CDR3 is TGTGCCAGCAGTTTCAGACTAGCGAAGTACTACAATGAGCAGTTCTTC.

The rearrangement joins TRBV29-1 to TRBJ2-6; no clear D. Germline loops: CDR1 SQVTM, CDR2 ANQGSEA. V was shortened by 5 bases and J by 0 bases, with 8 bases between the two germline ends. This CDR3 is 14 amino acids long. The chain's CDR3 is CSVTPSSGANVLTF. The CDR3 DNA follows: TGCAGCGTTACACCGTCCTCTGGGGCCAACGTCCTGACTTTC.

This clonotype appeared a few times. The rearrangement uses TRBV27 and TRBJ1-3; D remains unclear. V lost 3 bases and J 0 bases, leaving 3 bases between the germline ends. The CDR3 loop spans 13 amino acids. Germline values: CDR1 MNHEY, CDR2 SMNVEV (reference sequence). The CDR3 spells CASSFRSGNTIYF. The CDR3 nucleotides are TGTGCCAGCAGTTTTCGCTCTGGAAACACCATATATTTT.

The chain employs TRBV28 and TRBJ2-3, with D tentatively TRBD2 (6 bases). Germline values: CDR1 MDHEN, CDR2 SYDVKM. The CDR3 sequence is 13 residues long. Trimming took off 7 bases at V and 4 bases at J, with 12 bases between the two ends. As DNA, the CDR3 is TGTGCCAGCACCCCAGGGAGGTCAGATACGCAGTATTTT. Its protein is CASTPGRSDTQYF.

This chain connects TRBV7-1 to TRBJ2-5; 8 bases agree with TRBD2. TRBV7-1 is assigned to the ORF class and has an uncertain function. V shed 10 bases, J shed 5 bases, and the junction held 9 bases outside the gene matches. The CDR3 runs 13 residues. The CDR3 loop is CAISRTSLETQYF. The CDR3 coding sequence is TGTGCCATCAGTCGGACTAGCCTCGAGACCCAGTACTTC.

The V call is TRBV12-3 or TRBV12-4, the J call TRBJ1-6, with TRBD1 matching 7 bases. The CDR3 covers 15 residues. V lost 6 bases to trimming and J lost 5 bases; unmatched junction nucleotides: 7. This chain's CDR3 is CASSQGGENNSPLHF. The CDR3 DNA reads TGTGCCAGCAGCCAGGGGGGGGAGAATAATTCACCCCTCCACTTT.

Only a few counts were recorded for this clonotype. V and J are TRBV2 and TRBJ2-1; D is perhaps TRBD2 (6 bases). Germline V CDR1 and CDR2: SNHLY, FYNNEI. Trimming removed 7 bases from V and 6 bases from J, with 16 bases in between. CDR3 size: 14 residues. CDR3 in DNA: TGTGCCAGCACCTTTTGGGACTCCATCAATGAGCAGTTCTTC. It encodes CASTFWDSINEQFF.

The sample holds a few counts of this clonotype. The chain recombines TRBV6-1 with TRBJ2-2, with TRBD1 identical over 8 bases. There are 15 residues in the CDR3. Germline V gives CDR1 MNHNS, CDR2 SASEGT. Germline trimming cut 7 bases from V and 5 bases from J; bases unmatched to any gene: 9. The CDR3 spells CASNQGADQTGELFF. For the CDR3, the DNA is TGTGCCAGCAACCAGGGGGCCGATCAAACCGGGGAGCTGTTTTTT.

V and J are TRBV6-5 and TRBJ2-1; D is perhaps TRBD2 (6 bases). Trimming removed 2 bases at V and 8 bases at J, with 22 bases between. This CDR3 has 17 residues. From germline, CDR1 is MNHEY and CDR2 SVGAGI. The CDR3 loop is CASSYIMRGRRFDEQFF. The CDR3 region has the DNA TGTGCCAGCAGTTACATTATGCGGGGCCGGCGATTCGATGAGCAGTTCTTC.

This clonotype was counted at least ten times. The V call is TRBV5-1, the J call TRBJ2-7; D tentatively reads TRBD1 or TRBD2 (5 bases each). Trimming stripped 3 bases from V and 7 bases from J, with 23 bases between. The length of the CDR3 is 16 residues. Germline assignment: CDR1 SGHRS and CDR2 YFSETQ. Here the CDR3 reads CASSSGTGTGNSEQYF. CDR3 in DNA: TGCGCCAGCAGCTCGGGGACCGGGACCGGGAATAGTGAGCAGTACTTC.

CDR3 sequence (DNA): TGTGCCAGCAGAAAACGGACTAGCGGGACCCAAGAGACCCAGTACTTC. This encodes CASRKRTSGTQETQYF. The rearrangement uses TRBV2 and TRBJ2-5; TRBD2 aligns across 12 bases. V gave up 6 bases and J gave up 1 base; unmatched junction bases: 6. The germline V gene encodes CDR1 SNHLY and CDR2 FYNNEI. CDR3 length: 16 residues.

About this clonotype itself: This clone may be a read error of a much larger clone one base away. The chain links TRBV24-1 to TRBJ2-1; a weak D match, TRBD2 (6 bases). V lost 3 bases and J lost 7, with 18 bases in between. The CDR3 runs to 16 residues. From germline, CDR1 is KGHDR and CDR2 SFDVKD. The CDR3: CATSDRRLEGVNEQFF. The CDR3 bases are TGTGCCACCAGTGATCGGAGACTAGAGGGAGTGAATGAGCAGTTCTTC.

V and J are TRBV10-2 and TRBJ2-7; D unclear. The germline V gene encodes CDR1 WSHSY and CDR2 SAAADI. The V end lost 2 bases, the J end lost 6 bases, and 8 bases lay between the germline ends. This CDR3 is built from 12 residues. The CDR3 region is CASSEALFEQYF. The CDR3, as DNA: TGCGCCAGCAGTGAGGCTTTATTCGAGCAGTACTTC.

This clonotype was recorded at least ten times. This chain uses TRBV4-1 with TRBJ2-2, with 9 bases fitting TRBD1. CDR3 length: 17 amino acids. Trimming removed 1 base from V and 1 base from J; junction bases left unmatched: 4. Germline lookup yields CDR1 MGHRA and CDR2 YSYEKL. For the CDR3, the DNA is TGCGCCAGCAGCCAAGTGGGGACAGGGAGGAACACCGGGGAGCTGTTTTTT. This codes for CASSQVGTGRNTGELFF.

The rearrangement uses TRBV6-1 and TRBJ1-5; TRBD1 agrees at 7 bases. The V gene's germline CDR1 is MNHNS and CDR2 SASEGT. V trimming: 9 bases; J trimming: 6 bases; junction bases outside the gene matches: 17. The CDR3 covers 16 residues. CDR3 loop: CASEKPRQGSSQPQHF. The CDR3 DNA sequence: TGTGCCAGTGAGAAGCCCCGACAGGGATCGTCTCAGCCCCAGCATTTT.

The rearrangement joins TRBV5-1 to TRBJ2-5; 12 nucleotides line up with TRBD2. The J segment lost 4 bases and the V segment lost 0 bases, leaving 7 bases of the junction unmatched. In germline, CDR1 is SGHRS, CDR2 YFSETQ. This CDR3 spans 17 amino acids. CDR3 coding DNA: TGCGCCAGCAGCTTGGAACCTAGCGGGAGGGCCGGAGAGACCCAGTACTTC. Protein sequence: CASSLEPSGRAGETQYF.

In this sample, this clonotype turned up a few times. V and J are TRBV6-4 and TRBJ2-1; TRBD2 aligns across 7 bases. V lost 4 bases to trimming and J lost 6 bases; unmatched junction nucleotides: 9. Germline assignment: CDR1 MRHNA and CDR2 SNTAGT. The CDR3 consists of 15 residues. CDR3 protein: CASSGGAGAINEQFF. DNA of the CDR3: TGTGCCAGCAGTGGGGGCGCGGGAGCCATCAATGAGCAGTTCTTC.

The chain employs TRBV7-4 and TRBJ2-2, with 9 bases that match TRBD1. Per the germline V gene, CDR1 is SGHVT and CDR2 is SQSDAQ. CDR3 length: 18 amino acids. The junction had 11 bases not matched to a gene; V was cut back by 5 bases and J by 1 base. The CDR3 here is CASSRHPTGGQNTGELFF. The CDR3 nucleotides read TGTGCCAGCAGCCGACACCCTACAGGGGGCCAGAACACCGGGGAGCTGTTTTTT. The variable domain in full, completed from reference TRBV7-4 and TRBJ2-2, reads GAGVSQSPRYKVAKRGRDVALRCDSISGHVTLYWYRQTLGQGSEVLTYSQSDAQRDKSGRPSGRFSAERPERSVSTLKIQRTEQGDSAVYLCASSRHPTGGQNTGELFFGEGSRLTVL.

J is TRBJ2-1 and V is TRBV6-5; a possible D gene is TRBD1 (5 bases). CDR1 and CDR2 from the germline V gene are MNHEY and SVGAGI. The length of the CDR3 is 16 residues. The V end was cut by 2 bases, the J end by 8 bases, with 19 bases between. CDR3 protein: CASSYTPRAVRHEQFF. The CDR3 DNA follows: TGTGCCAGCAGTTACACCCCCAGGGCGGTCAGGCATGAGCAGTTCTTC.